This TCR beta chain comes out of a study of sequential checkpoint blockade in melanoma. The overall study: Patients were randomized 1:1 to nivolumab-then-ipilimumab or ipilimumab-then-nivolumab first-line. Each arm's sequence ended with maintenance nivolumab.

Data came from immunoSEQ multiplex PCR; TCRdb stores just in-frame clones and leaves some out. This sample has around 21,000 clones, with about four fifths found just once. Described treatment: randomized to nivolumab then ipilimumab (arm A) or the reverse (arm B). No patient had prior DNA-damaging chemotherapy. The clonotype comes from a human donor with melanoma. The sequences come from CD8+ T cells sorted from blood (inferred from file names), collected from a patient given nivolumab and ipilimumab in sequence.

CDR3 sequence reads: CASSYSVQGIYEQYF. The CDR3 DNA sequence: TGTGCCAGCAGTTACTCAGTACAGGGGATCTACGAGCAGTACTTC. V is TRBV6-6 and J is TRBJ2-7, with 7 bases fitting TRBD1. Germline assignment: CDR1 MNHNY and CDR2 SVGAGI (reference sequence). The CDR3 spans 15 residues. V trimming: 0 bases; J trimming: 3 bases; junction bases outside the gene matches: 5.